These 15 T cell receptor beta chains share one sample of origin, sequenced in a study of cytomegalovirus exposure and HLA in healthy donors. The PCR had 60 Vbeta and 13 Jbeta primers. Repertoires were generated with immunoSEQ multiplex PCR, while TCRdb's copy carries only in-frame clones and drops some. There are over 120,000 clones in the sample; 80% occur only once, and 2.4% lies in the top ten. Sequencing input: PBMCs. These receptors were taken from a man aged 45-65 years in good health and CMV-seronegative.

CDR3 sequence reads: CASSLPPGLAGPLNEQFF. CDR3 bases: TGTGCCAGCAGCTTGCCGCCCGGACTAGCGGGTCCGCTCAATGAGCAGTTCTTC. This sequence joins TRBV5-4 and TRBJ2-1, with TRBD2 matching over 11 bases. The CDR3 runs to 18 residues. V dropped 1 base and J dropped 6; count of bases not matched to a gene: 12. Per the germline V gene, CDR1 is SGHNT and CDR2 is YYREEE (reference sequence).

The rearrangement links TRBV7-8 to TRBJ2-3, with a tentative D call TRBD2 (6 bases). The CDR3 is made up of 16 amino acids. Germline CDR1 reads SGHVS; CDR2 reads FQNEAQ. Trimming took off 4 bases at V and 1 base at J, with 15 bases between the two ends. CDR3 protein: CASSSASSGGTDTQYF. The CDR3 DNA reads TGTGCCAGCAGCTCCGCGTCTTCGGGGGGCACAGATACGCAGTATTTT.

This clone was seen once. The V call is TRBV6-1, the J call TRBJ2-7; TRBD2 agrees at 8 bases. Germline trimming cut 3 bases from V and 2 bases from J; bases unmatched to any gene: 9. CDR1 and CDR2 from the germline V gene are MNHNS and SASEGT. The CDR3 runs to 16 residues. The CDR3, as DNA: TGTGCCAGCAGTGACGGGGGGCGGGAGGTAACCTACGAGCAGTACTTC. This translates into CASSDGGREVTYEQYF.

The chain employs TRBV10-3 and TRBJ1-2; a possible D gene is TRBD1 (6 bases). Trimming took off 6 bases at V and 5 bases at J, with 7 bases between the two ends. CDR1 ENHRY and CDR2 SYGVKD come from the germline V gene. There are 11 residues in the CDR3. CDR3 loop: CAIRGQYGYTF. The CDR3 bases are TGTGCCATCAGAGGACAGTATGGCTACACCTTC.

The rearrangement links TRBV9 to TRBJ2-2, with D possibly being TRBD2 (6 bases). CDR3 size: 14 residues. In germline, CDR1 is SGDLS, CDR2 YYNGEE. Trimming stripped 2 bases from V and 5 bases from J, with 10 bases between. The CDR3 sequence: CASSVTRDTGELFF. DNA for the CDR3: TGTGCCAGCAGCGTGACTAGAGATACCGGGGAGCTGTTTTTT.

The chain has TRBV14 and TRBJ1-2; D uncertain. Germline CDR1 reads SGHDN; CDR2 reads FVKESK. The length of the CDR3 is 13 residues. Trimming shortened V by 3 bases and J by 5 bases, and 10 bases separated the two germline ends. DNA for the CDR3: TGTGCCAGCAGCCAGTTCGGAGGTTATGGCTACACCTTC. This codes for CASSQFGGYGYTF. Variable domain in full (rest from reference TRBV14 and TRBJ1-2): EAGVTQFPSHSVIEKGQTVTLRCDPISGHDNLYWYRRVMGKEIKFLLHFVKESKQDESGMPNNRFLAERTGGTYSTLKVQPAELEDSGVYFCASSQFGGYGYTFGSGTRLTVV.

The V gene is TRBV5-5, the J gene TRBJ1-2; D gene ambiguous. There are 12 residues in the CDR3. Deletions cut 0 bases from V and 8 bases from J, with 8 bases between. The germline gives CDR1 SGHKS, CDR2 YYEKEE (reference sequence). The DNA for the CDR3 is TGTGCCAGCAGCTTGGAAGGGAGCGGCTACACCTTC. It is translated as CASSLEGSGYTF.

CDR3 in DNA: TGTGCCTGGAGTACCATGGGCCTCTCTGGAAACACCATATATTTT. Its translation: CAWSTMGLSGNTIYF. The rearrangement joins TRBV30 to TRBJ1-3; the D is unclear. V was shortened by 2 bases and J by 0 bases, with 11 bases between the two germline ends. The CDR3 consists of 15 residues. Germline V gene data show CDR1 as GTSNPN and CDR2 as SVGIG (reference sequence).

CDR3 DNA sequence: TGTGCCATCAGCCAAACTAGCGGGGGATCCTTAAGACAAGAGACCCAGTACTTC. It encodes CAISQTSGGSLRQETQYF. The rearrangement joins TRBV10-3 to TRBJ2-5, with 11 bases identical to TRBD2. This CDR3 contains 18 residues. Germline-derived CDR1 and CDR2 are ENHRY and SYGVKD. V lost 6 bases to trimming and J lost 2 bases; unmatched junction nucleotides: 14.

The chain is built from TRBV11-3 and TRBJ2-3, with D maybe TRBD2 (6 bases). The CDR3 consists of 14 residues. Germline CDR1 is SGHNT and CDR2 is YENEEA. Trimming removed 4 bases at V and 2 bases at J, with 10 bases between. This CDR3 is CASSSQGLTDTQYF. In DNA form, the CDR3 reads TGTGCCAGCAGCTCCCAGGGACTCACAGATACGCAGTATTTT. The full variable domain, its missing parts supplied by reference TRBV11-3 and TRBJ2-3, is EAGVVQSPRYKIIEKKQPVAFWCNPISGHNTLYWYLQNLGQGPELLIRYENEEAVDDSQLPKDRFSAERLKGVDSTLKIQPAELGDSAVYLCASSSQGLTDTQYFGPGTRLTVL.

The chain combines TRBV6-5 with TRBJ2-5; a possible D gene is TRBD2 (5 bases). The end of the DNA aligns better with TRBJ2-7, so the J call may be wrong. CDR3 size: 11 residues. Germline CDR1 is MNHEY and CDR2 is SVGAGI. Written as DNA, the CDR3 is TGTGCCAGCAGACTAGACTACGAGCAGTACTTC. Translation: CASRLDYEQYF.

This clone was counted a few times. This chain uses TRBV2 with TRBJ1-6, with D perhaps matching TRBD1 (6 bases). The germline V gene has CDR1 SNHLY and CDR2 FYNNEI. V was trimmed by 4 bases and J by 5 bases, leaving 12 bases between them. This CDR3 comprises 15 residues. CDR3 nucleotides: TGTGCCAGCAGTGGGCAACAGGGCCATAATTCACCCCTCCACTTT. It codes for CASSGQQGHNSPLHF.

This chain uses TRBV2 with TRBJ2-5; a weak D match, TRBD2 (5 bases). The CDR3 has 13 amino acids. Trimming stripped 5 bases from V and 3 bases from J, with 10 bases between. Germline CDR1 reads SNHLY; CDR2 reads FYNNEI. CDR3 sequence (DNA): TGTGCCAGCAGTACGGACGGGGAAGAGACCCAGTACTTC. This sequence encodes CASSTDGEETQYF.

In this sample, this clone turned up once. This chain connects TRBV7-8 to TRBJ2-1; 12 bases line up with TRBD2. Per the germline V gene, CDR1 is SGHVS and CDR2 is FQNEAQ. This CDR3 has 16 amino acids. V lost 5 bases to trimming and J lost 7 bases; unmatched junction nucleotides: 9. The CDR3 loop is CASSAGLAGNENEQFF. CDR3 nucleotides: TGTGCCAGCAGCGCCGGACTAGCGGGAAATGAGAATGAGCAGTTCTTC.

The chain employs TRBV4-2 and TRBJ2-1; 7 bases fit TRBD2. The J segment lost 6 bases and the V segment lost 0 bases, leaving 2 bases of the junction unmatched. The CDR3 loop spans 14 amino acids. Looked up from germline, CDR1 is LGHNA and CDR2 is YNFKEQ. This chain's CDR3 is CASSQEGTTNEQFF. The DNA of the CDR3 is TGTGCCAGCAGCCAAGAAGGGACTACCAATGAGCAGTTCTTC.